This is a list of T cell receptor beta chains from one sample in a study of cytomegalovirus exposure and HLA in healthy donors. Sequenced by immunoSEQ multiplex PCR; TCRdb stores in-frame clones only, minus some. The sample yields approximately 170,000 clones, 85% seen once. The sample taken for sequencing was PBMCs. The receptors stem from a man between 18 and 35 years old in good health and CMV-seropositive. CDR3s include the opening cysteine and the closing phenylalanine or tryptophan. The D gene is left open where the match is weak. The size field is filled for only some rows; it gives once, few, many or a size class.

j_call | d_call | clone_size | v_call | cdr3_aa | cdr3_nt
TRBJ1-2 | TRBD1 | - | TRBV30 | CAWTNPGQWDGSYGYTF | TGTGCCTGGACTAACCCGGGACAGTGGGATGGAAGCTATGGCTACACCTTC
TRBJ1-4 | - | - | TRBV30 | CAWARQDNEKLFF | TGTGCCTGGGCAAGGCAGGATAATGAAAAACTGTTTTTT
TRBJ2-7 | - | - | TRBV7-9 | CASSLTSGPDEQYF | TGTGCCAGCAGTCTTACGAGCGGGCCTGACGAGCAGTACTTC
TRBJ1-2 | - | few | TRBV29-1 | CSVGGRANYGYTF | TGCAGCGTTGGAGGGCGAGCTAACTATGGCTACACCTTC
TRBJ2-7 | - | once | TRBV5-1 | CASSPGQTYEQYF | TGCGCCAGCAGCCCAGGACAGACCTACGAGCAGTACTTC
TRBJ2-1 | TRBD2 | - | TRBV11-3 | CASSPTSGGARRDEQFF | TGTGCCAGCAGCCCGACTAGCGGGGGGGCAAGGCGGGATGAGCAGTTCTTC
TRBJ1-1 | TRBD1 | few | TRBV27 | CASSYGQGAEAFF | TGTGCCAGCAGTTACGGACAGGGGGCTGAAGCTTTCTTT
TRBJ2-6 | TRBD1 | - | TRBV4-1 | CASSQVLDRVPGANVLTF | TGCGCCAGCAGCCAAGTACTAGACAGGGTTCCCGGGGCCAACGTCCTGACTTTC
TRBJ2-5 | - | - | TRBV28 | CASSFRQALWTQYF | TGTGCCAGCAGTTTTCGACAGGCCCTTTGGACCCAGTACTTC
TRBJ1-1 | - | - | TRBV27 | CASSSATVGTEAFF | TGTGCCAGCAGCAGCGCGACAGTGGGGACTGAAGCTTTCTTT
TRBJ1-1 | - | - | TRBV28 | CASTDTPGKAESEAFF | TGTGCCAGCACCGACACCCCGGGGAAGGCTGAGTCTGAAGCTTTCTTT
TRBJ2-1 | - | - | TRBV27 | CASTYSTRDLGAYEQFF | TGTGCCAGCACCTACAGCACCCGGGACTTAGGGGCATATGAGCAGTTCTTC
TRBJ2-5 | - | - | TRBV7-2 | CASSSRDYQETQYF | TGTGCCAGCAGCTCCCGGGACTACCAAGAGACCCAGTACTTC
TRBJ2-1 | TRBD2 | - | TRBV5-1 | CASSLDFGASGYNEQFF | TGCGCCAGCAGCTTGGACTTTGGGGCTAGCGGCTACAATGAGCAGTTCTTC
TRBJ2-7 | - | - | TRBV19 | CASSIDTASYEQYF | TGTGCCAGTAGTATCGACACCGCCTCCTACGAGCAGTACTTC
TRBJ1-6 | TRBD1 | - | TRBV19 | CASASGTVNSPLHF | TGTGCCAGTGCATCCGGGACAGTTAATTCACCCCTCCACTTT
TRBJ2-7 | TRBD1 | - | TRBV30 | CAWTPRQGAYEQYF | TGTGCCTGGACACCACGACAGGGGGCCTACGAGCAGTACTTC
TRBJ2-7 | TRBD1 | once | TRBV5-8 | CASRGGQGAAYEQYF | TGTGCCAGCAGGGGGGGACAGGGGGCCGCCTACGAGCAGTACTTC
TRBJ2-7 | TRBD2 | - | TRBV6-1 | CASSEARGTSGRGPYEQYF | TGTGCCAGCAGTGAAGCGCGAGGGACTAGCGGGAGGGGTCCCTACGAGCAGTACTTC
TRBJ2-1 | TRBD2 | - | TRBV2 | CASRETSGQSPQFF | TGTGCCAGCAGGGAGACTAGCGGGCAAAGTCCGCAGTTCTTC
TRBJ2-1 | TRBD2 | - | TRBV5-1 | CASRPSGSYEQFF | TGCGCCAGCAGACCTAGCGGGAGCTATGAGCAGTTCTTC
TRBJ1-5 | - | - | TRBV7-8 | CASSSLAGGQPQHF | TGTGCCAGCAGCTCCCTCGCCGGGGGGCAGCCCCAGCATTTT
TRBJ2-7 | TRBD1 | once | TRBV5-5 | CASSSRGQGTYEQYF | TGTGCCAGCAGCTCAAGGGGACAGGGAACCTACGAGCAGTACTTC
TRBJ2-3 | TRBD1 | - | TRBV28 | CASSLSGTGVTDTQYF | TGTGCCAGCAGTTTATCTGGGACAGGGGTCACAGATACGCAGTATTTT
TRBJ1-1 | - | - | TRBV11-3 | CASSLDGGNTEAFF | TGTGCCAGCAGCTTAGACGGGGGGAACACTGAAGCTTTCTTT
TRBJ1-2 | - | - | TRBV28 | CASSLHTGSNGYTF | TGTGCCAGCAGTCTTCATACAGGGTCCAATGGCTACACCTTC
TRBJ2-7 | - | - | TRBV5-6 | CASSPLEGYEQYF | TGTGCCAGCAGCCCCCTTGAGGGCTACGAGCAGTACTTC
TRBJ1-1 | - | - | TRBV28 | CASSSPGHSNTEAFF | TGTGCCAGCAGTTCGCCGGGTCATAGCAACACTGAAGCTTTCTTT
TRBJ2-6 | TRBD1 | - | TRBV7-9 | CASSPKGTAGANVLTF | TGTGCCAGCAGCCCTAAGGGGACAGCTGGGGCCAACGTCCTGACTTTC
TRBJ1-4 | - | - | TRBV11-2 | CASSSLNEKLFF | TGTGCCAGCAGCTCCCTTAATGAAAAACTGTTTTTT
TRBJ2-1 | - | - | TRBV4-1 | CASSQVPSNEQFF | TGCGCCAGCAGCCAAGTTCCCAGCAATGAGCAGTTCTTC